Listed here is a single T cell receptor beta chain. The sample is drawn from a study of T cell responses to AZD1222 COVID-19 vaccine. The CDR3 is 15 amino acids. CDR1 is SGHTA and CDR2 is FQGNSA in the germline V gene. Trimming shortened V by 1 base and J by 2 bases, and 11 bases separated the two germline ends. Assay: immunoSEQ multiplex PCR; the TCRdb copy retains only in-frame clones and omits some. The table has 150,000 to 200,000 clones, just over 90% seen once. The starting material was peripheral blood, obtained 28 days after the second AZD1222 dose. V and J are TRBV7-2 and TRBJ1-2; D not certain. The sequence derives from an adult who received the AZD1222 COVID-19 vaccine. DNA of the CDR3: TGTGCCAGCAGCTTAGTTGGGGTGGAAAACTATGGCTACACCTTC. Protein product: CASSLVGVENYGYTF.